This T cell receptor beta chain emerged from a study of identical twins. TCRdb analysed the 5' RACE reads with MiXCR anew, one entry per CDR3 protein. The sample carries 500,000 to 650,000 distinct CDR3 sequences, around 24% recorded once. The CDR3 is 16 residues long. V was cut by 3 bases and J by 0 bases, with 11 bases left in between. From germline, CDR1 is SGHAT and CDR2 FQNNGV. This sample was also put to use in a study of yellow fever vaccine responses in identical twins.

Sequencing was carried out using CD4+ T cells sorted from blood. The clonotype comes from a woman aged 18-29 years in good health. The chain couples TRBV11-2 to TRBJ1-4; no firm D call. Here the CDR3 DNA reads TGTGCCAGCAGCTTGTTATACCTTGCAACTAATGAAAAACTGTTTTTT. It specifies CASSLLYLATNEKLFF.